These 8 T cell receptor beta chains share one sample of origin, sequenced in a study of tumor-infiltrating lymphocytes in primary liver carcinoma. The blood RNA (from unsorted whole blood) was obtained, and germline DNA was also extracted. With a constant-region primer, TCR beta cDNA was made from roughly 500 ng of total RNA. Investigators got TCR beta libraries out of three nested multiplex PCR rounds, done with slightly modified ARM-PCR. Investigators reported that the first two PCR rounds, at roughly 10 cycles each, used TRBV1-TRBV30 forward primers with a C-beta reverse primer. TCRdb re-derived calls from the multiplex PCR reads in MiXCR, one entry per CDR3 protein. The table has fewer than 350,000 distinct CDR3 sequences, 50% to 70% seen once; the top ten hold around 9.5%. The sample taken for sequencing was peripheral blood. These receptors came from a man aged 35-49 years with primary liver carcinoma and hepatitis B virus infection.

This sequence joins TRBV7-9 and TRBJ2-1; tentatively, D is TRBD1 or TRBD2 (5 bases each). Trimming removed 5 bases from V and 4 bases from J, with 18 bases in between. This CDR3 has 16 residues. The V gene's germline CDR1 is SEHNR and CDR2 FQNEAQ (reference sequence). The CDR3 reads CASSPDGAKNYNEQFF. The CDR3 DNA is TGTGCCAGCAGCCCCGACGGGGCCAAAAATTACAATGAGCAGTTCTTC. Complete variable domain (other parts from reference TRBV7-9 and TRBJ2-1): DTGVSQNPRHKITKRGQNVTFRCDPISEHNRLYWYRQTLGQGPEFLTYFQNEAQLEKSRLLSDRFSAERPKGSFSTLEIQRTEQGDSAMYLCASSPDGAKNYNEQFFGPGTRLTVL.

Comment on this clonotype: Given a much more abundant clone one base away, this may be a read error. This chain joins TRBV12-3 or TRBV12-4 and TRBJ1-1; possible D gene TRBD1, 5 bases. This CDR3 has 14 residues. As DNA, the CDR3 is TGTGGCAGCAGTTTTAGGGGCGCGGACACTGAAGCTTTCTTT. Translating it yields CGSSFRGADTEAFF.

As concerns this clonotype: The junction departs from germline at one end; a sequencing error may be responsible. This chain uses TRBV5-1 with TRBJ2-1; 16 nucleotides align to TRBD2. The V gene's germline CDR1 is SGHRS and CDR2 YFSETQ. The CDR3 covers 19 residues. CDR3 amino acids: CASSSPPGLAGGPHNEHFF. The DNA for the CDR3 is TGCGCCAGCAGCTCACCACCGGGACTAGCGGGAGGGCCCCACAATGAGCATTTCTTC.

The V gene is TRBV2, the J gene TRBJ1-1; unclear D gene. The CDR3 sequence is 14 residues long. Trimming left V 5 bases short and J 4 bases short, with 14 bases between. Germline CDR1 reads SNHLY; CDR2 reads FYNNEI. The CDR3 loop reads CASSTMRGSTEAFF. CDR3 nucleotides: TGTGCCAGCAGTACCATGAGAGGATCCACTGAAGCTTTCTTT.

This clonotype was seen at least ten times. V and J are TRBV14 and TRBJ1-2; unclear D gene. CDR1 SGHDN and CDR2 FVKESK come from the germline V gene. This CDR3 contains 11 residues. Trimming stripped 0 bases from V and 10 bases from J, with 6 bases between. As DNA, the CDR3 is TGTGCCAGCAGCCAAGAAGATGACTACACCTTC. It yields the protein CASSQEDDYTF.

This clonotype was picked up a small number of times. The chain has TRBV4-2 and TRBJ2-2, with TRBD2 identical over 8 bases. CDR3 length equals 17 residues. With V trimmed by 4 bases and J by 6 bases, 13 bases remained unmatched. Germline CDR1 LGHNA, CDR2 YNFKEQ. In DNA form, the CDR3 reads TGTGCCAGCAGCCTGGGACTAGAGGGGAGAAAGGCCGGGGAGCTGTTTTTT. Translating it yields CASSLGLEGRKAGELFF.

The gene calls are TRBV6-4 and TRBJ2-1, with no clear D. From germline, CDR1 is MRHNA and CDR2 SNTAGT. The CDR3 totals 12 residues. Trimming cost V 6 bases and J 9 bases, with 12 bases left between them. The CDR3 nucleotides are TGTGCCAGCAGAGGCTCAACGTCTGAGCAGTTCTTC. It is translated as CASRGSTSEQFF.

On this clonotype: One base away lies a much larger clone, so this may be a sequencing read error. The V gene is TRBV6-5, the J gene TRBJ2-7; the D is unclear. CDR3 length: 14 amino acids. The V end was cut by 8 bases, the J end by 0 bases, with 14 bases between. Germline V lookup: CDR1 MNHEY, CDR2 SVGAGI. The CDR3 protein is CASYGRRSSYEQYF. The CDR3 DNA reads TGTGCCAGCTATGGACGGCGGAGCTCCTACGAGCAGTACTTC.